The rows below give T cell receptor beta chains drawn from one sample of a study of T cell repertoires in cytomegalovirus infection. In TCRdb, the reads were re-called with MiXCR into one record per CDR3 protein. The data contain hundreds of thousands of distinct CDR3 sequences, approximately 42% of them singletons. Antigen specificity for these receptors is unknown. The source material was cultured PBMCs, sampled from culture after CMV antigen stimulation. The receptors shown here come from a human donor in good health (CMV status not recorded). Some clones in this sample may be carry-over from other donors' samples. The CDR3 runs from the conserved cysteine through the conserved F or W. D genes are given only for firm matches. Size is omitted from some rows. Given values are once, few, many or a class for expanded clones.

.	14	TRBV6-1	.	TRBJ2-3	CASSPTARADTQYF	TGTGCCAGCAGTCCCACCGCCCGGGCAGATACGCAGTATTTT
few	15	TRBV7-2	TRBD2	TRBJ2-1	CASSARGGFYNEQFF	TGTGCCAGCAGCGCGCGGGGGGGGTTCTACAATGAGCAGTTCTTC
.	17	TRBV11-3	TRBD1	TRBJ1-3	CASHRQGAVRHGNTIYF	TGTGCCAGCCACAGGCAGGGGGCTGTTCGCCATGGAAACACCATATATTTT
.	15	TRBV7-2	TRBD2	TRBJ2-7	CASSPRAGLAGAMYF	TGTGCCAGCAGCCCCAGAGCGGGTCTAGCGGGAGCAATGTACTTC
.	19	TRBV4-1	.	TRBJ2-1	CASSQDPNLAQSSYNEQFF	TGCGCCAGCAGCCAAGATCCGAATTTAGCGCAAAGCTCCTACAATGAGCAGTTCTTC
.	15	TRBV5-4	.	TRBJ2-5	CASRSGTGPQETQYF	TGTGCCAGCAGGAGCGGGACAGGACCCCAAGAGACCCAGTACTTC
.	15	TRBV10-3	TRBD1	TRBJ1-1	CAISESLSRGRAAFF	TGTGCCATCAGTGAGTCACTTAGCAGGGGGCGTGCAGCTTTCTTT
.	16	TRBV5-1	TRBD2	TRBJ2-5	CASSLSIAPSGGTQYF	TGCGCCAGCAGCTTGTCCATAGCGCCGTCGGGAGGGACCCAGTACTTC
.	14	TRBV5-6	.	TRBJ2-5	CASSAYTGRETQYF	TGTGCCAGCAGCGCCTACACAGGGCGGGAGACCCAGTACTTC
many	16	TRBV7-2	TRBD2	TRBJ2-5	CASSLGLAGPGETQYF	TGTGCCAGCAGCTTAGGACTAGCGGGCCCCGGGGAGACCCAGTACTTC
.	15	TRBV2	TRBD1	TRBJ2-3	CASPGGRGLKDTQYF	TGTGCCAGCCCCGGGGGCAGGGGGCTTAAAGATACGCAGTATTTT
few	13	TRBV19	.	TRBJ2-1	CASRTRVGDEQFF	TGTGCCAGTAGGACCAGGGTCGGGGATGAGCAGTTCTTC
.	16	TRBV7-6	TRBD2	TRBJ2-3	CASSLGPGLDGDTQYF	TGTGCCAGCAGCTTAGGTCCGGGACTAGACGGAGATACGCAGTATTTT
few	13	TRBV7-8	.	TRBJ2-7	CASSPGVKGEQYF	TGTGCCAGCAGCCCCGGAGTAAAGGGCGAGCAGTACTTC
.	15	TRBV20-1	TRBD2	TRBJ2-3	CSARPIAGGPYTQYF	TGCAGTGCTAGACCGATAGCGGGAGGGCCTTATACGCAGTATTTT
.	15	TRBV6-1	TRBD1	TRBJ2-1	CASSPDRGRWNEQFF	TGTGCCAGCAGTCCGGACAGGGGGCGATGGAATGAGCAGTTCTTC
.	18	TRBV4-1	TRBD2	TRBJ2-5	CASSQSSGGAWRQETQYF	TGCGCCAGCAGCCAGTCTAGCGGGGGGGCCTGGAGGCAAGAGACCCAGTACTTC
.	13	TRBV28	.	TRBJ2-7	CASRGGGAREQYF	TGTGCCAGCAGGGGGGGCGGAGCGAGGGAGCAGTACTTC
.	15	TRBV4-1	TRBD1	TRBJ1-5	CASSQDIGQGKPQHF	TGCGCCAGCAGCCAAGATATTGGACAGGGGAAGCCCCAGCATTTT
few	14	TRBV12-3/TRBV12-4	TRBD1	TRBJ2-5	CASRSTGDAETQYF	TGTGCCAGCAGGTCCACAGGGGACGCAGAGACCCAGTACTTC
.	16	TRBV12-3/TRBV12-4	TRBD2	TRBJ2-1	CASVGKKAGDYNEQFF	TGTGCCAGCGTTGGGAAGAAGGCGGGAGACTACAATGAGCAGTTCTTC
few	16	TRBV12-3/TRBV12-4	.	TRBJ1-1	CASSLAGGAVNTEAFF	TGTGCCAGCAGTTTAGCGGGCGGGGCCGTTAACACTGAAGCTTTCTTT
.	14	TRBV7-9	.	TRBJ1-3	CASSLPPLTDAIYF	TGTGCCAGCAGCTTACCCCCTTTGACAGATGCCATATATTTT
few	17	TRBV7-9	.	TRBJ1-1	CASSLLWSNGPDTEAFF	TGTGCCAGCAGCTTACTCTGGTCAAATGGGCCGGACACTGAAGCTTTCTTT
.	18	TRBV5-4	TRBD2	TRBJ2-3	CASSLGLAGPSALDTQYF	TGTGCCAGCAGCTTGGGACTAGCGGGACCATCTGCGTTGGATACGCAGTATTTT
.	13	TRBV12-3/TRBV12-4	.	TRBJ1-3	CASSLLRGNTIYF	TGTGCCAGCAGTTTACTCCGAGGAAACACCATATATTTT
.	14	TRBV7-2	TRBD2	TRBJ2-2	CASSSGLAIGELFF	TGTGCCAGCAGCTCCGGACTAGCGATCGGGGAGCTGTTTTTT
few	16	TRBV7-9	TRBD2	TRBJ2-3	CASSPLTAGGSDTQYF	TGTGCCAGCAGCCCCCTCACCGCGGGAGGATCAGATACGCAGTATTTT
.	15	TRBV27	.	TRBJ2-5	CASSLALKAQETQYF	TGTGCCAGCAGTTTAGCCCTAAAGGCGCAGGAGACCCAGTACTTC
.	12	TRBV6-5	.	TRBJ2-1	CASSYLGGEQFF	TGTGCCAGCAGTTACCTAGGCGGGGAGCAGTTCTTC
.	13	TRBV12-3/TRBV12-4	.	TRBJ2-7	CASSTSGFYEQYF	TGTGCCAGCAGTACATCAGGGTTTTACGAGCAGTACTTC
.	16	TRBV7-8	TRBD2	TRBJ2-1	CASSARGTSGYNEQFF	TGTGCCAGCAGCGCCAGGGGGACTAGCGGCTACAATGAGCAGTTCTTC
.	13	TRBV6-2/TRBV6-3	TRBD2	TRBJ2-2	CASMLAETGELFF	TGTGCCAGCATGCTAGCGGAAACCGGGGAGCTGTTTTTT
.	17	TRBV7-4	TRBD2	TRBJ2-2	CASSLGPRGESTGELFF	TGTGCCAGCAGCTTGGGGCCTCGGGGGGAGAGCACCGGGGAGCTGTTTTTT
once	17	TRBV3-1	TRBD2	TRBJ2-1	CASSQAGAGGPAAEQFF	TGTGCCAGCAGCCAAGCTGGTGCGGGAGGGCCTGCGGCTGAGCAGTTCTTC